This T cell receptor (beta chain) came from a study of T cells in localized non-small cell lung cancer. Findings and caveats of the study: Since sequencing was restricted to only one region of the tumor, intratumor heterogeneity remains a possibility.

Generated by immunoSEQ multiplex PCR, the TCRdb table keeps only in-frame clones and is missing some. Of about 1,000 clones listed, about 24% were seen once; the top ten hold about 20%. CDR3 length equals 15 residues. V was trimmed by 2 bases and J by 0 bases, leaving 7 bases between them. The germline V gene encodes CDR1 MNHGY and CDR2 SAAAGT. A few counts support this clone. What it recognizes is unknown. The chain employs TRBV6-8 and TRBJ2-2; no reliable D call. The clonotype comes from a male donor aged 60 or over with stage I lung adenocarcinoma. Sample: normal lung tissue next to the tumor, taken before any cancer treatment. In DNA form, the CDR3 reads TGTGCCAGCAGTTACCAGCCCGCGAACACCGGGGAGCTGTTTTTT. Protein: CASSYQPANTGELFF.